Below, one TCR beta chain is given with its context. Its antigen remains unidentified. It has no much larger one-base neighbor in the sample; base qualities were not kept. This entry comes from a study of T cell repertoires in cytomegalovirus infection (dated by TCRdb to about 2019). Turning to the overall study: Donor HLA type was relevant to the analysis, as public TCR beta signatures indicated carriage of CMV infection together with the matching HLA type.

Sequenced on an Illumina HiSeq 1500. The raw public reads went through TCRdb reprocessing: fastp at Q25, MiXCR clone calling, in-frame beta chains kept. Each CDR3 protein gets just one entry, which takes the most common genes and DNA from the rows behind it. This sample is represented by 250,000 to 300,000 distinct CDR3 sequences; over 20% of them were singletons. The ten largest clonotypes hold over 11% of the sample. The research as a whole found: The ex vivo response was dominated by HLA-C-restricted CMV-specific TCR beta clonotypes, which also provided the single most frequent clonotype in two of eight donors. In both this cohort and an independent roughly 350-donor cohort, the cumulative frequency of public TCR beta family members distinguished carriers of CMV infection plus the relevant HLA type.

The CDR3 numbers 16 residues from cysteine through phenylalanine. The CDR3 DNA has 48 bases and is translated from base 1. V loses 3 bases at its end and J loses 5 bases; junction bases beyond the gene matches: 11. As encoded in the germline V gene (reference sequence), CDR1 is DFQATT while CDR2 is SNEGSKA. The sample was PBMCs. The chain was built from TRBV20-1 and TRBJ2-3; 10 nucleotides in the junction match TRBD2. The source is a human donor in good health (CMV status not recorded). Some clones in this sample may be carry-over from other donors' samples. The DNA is TGCAGTGCTAGTCGCCTAGCGGGGGCCCAGGGAGATACGCAGTATTTT. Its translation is CSASRLAGAQGDTQYF.